The clone carrying this T cell receptor (beta chain) came up many times. Its antigen is undetermined. With 8 bases removed from V and 3 bases from J, the gap between germline ends came to 13 bases. The CDR3 is made up of 13 amino acids. Germline CDR1 is ENHRY and CDR2 is SYGVKD. Clones were read by immunoSEQ multiplex PCR, and TCRdb kept only the in-frame ones, dropping some. Of under 25,000 clones in the sample, under 90% are singletons; the top ten hold 21%. The source of the sample is a study of OX40 agonist ivuxolimab in advanced cancers. About the study: Previous treatment with anti-PD-1, anti-PD-L1 or anti-CTLA-4 therapy was allowed; 30% to 50% had received some. Study-wide points: Antigen specificity remained undetermined for the expanded peripheral T cells. Relatively little clonal expansion, among the lowest observed, appeared in partial responders at 0.1-3.0 mg/kg.

This sample comprised CD4+ or CD8+ T cells sorted from blood, obtained in a trial of the OX40 agonist ivuxolimab. The clonotype comes from an adult with an advanced solid tumor such as melanoma, head and neck, liver or kidney cancer. V is TRBV10-3 and J is TRBJ1-1; the D gene is possibly TRBD1 (5 bases). The CDR3 loop reads CAIQGPSDTEAFF. The CDR3 DNA sequence: TGTGCCATCCAGGGTCCGTCGGACACTGAAGCTTTCTTT.